This TCR delta chain was documented in a study of gamma-delta T cells after stem cell transplantation. TCRdb reapplied CATT to the RT-PCR reads. The data show more than 10,000 delta-chain clones, with 1.3% seen just once and approximately 10% held by the top ten. The CDR3 has 19 amino acids. V dropped 0 bases and J dropped 0 bases, with 14 bases sitting between them. Per germline, CDR1 GEAIGNYY and CDR2 EKD. This clone was seen at least ten times. The receptor comes from a human donor. It is not recorded whose cells these are; they may come from a transplant donor. The sample taken for sequencing was gamma-delta T cells. The rearrangement links TRDV2 to TRDJ3; D gene unclear. As DNA, the CDR3 is TGTGCCTGTGACACCACCGGCTTACGTAGCTCCTGGGACACCCGACAGATGTTTTTC. Protein sequence: CACDTTGLRSSWDTRQMFF.